This T cell receptor beta chain was identified during a study of blood T cell repertoires in COVID-19. Study details: From the United States, Italy and Spain came samples of acute and convalescent COVID-19.

After removal of 3 bases from V and 3 bases from J, the junction contained 10 bases not matched to a gene. The CDR3 runs 18 residues. Per the germline V gene, CDR1 is MDHEN and CDR2 is SYDVKM. Recovery among Cohort 3 donors was established by two negative PCRs, clearance, or symptom resolution. TCRdb keeps only in-frame clones here, not all; method: immunoSEQ multiplex PCR. The sample contains a few hundred thousand clones, over 75% of which appear only once. The chain is built from TRBV28 and TRBJ1-6; TRBD1 matches 8 bases. The sample was PBMCs or T cells enriched from blood (not recorded which). This TCR derives from a woman aged 25-40 years who had recovered from COVID-19. The CDR3 DNA reads TGTGCCAGCAGTTTTCTGGACAGGGATCCTCTCTATAATTCACCCCTCCACTTT. Amino acid sequence: CASSFLDRDPLYNSPLHF.